This T cell receptor (beta chain) was documented in a study of blood T cell repertoires in COVID-19. Participants, about 18 to 90 years old, spanned 24 US areas. Participants' own reports of clinical history determined their cohort assignment. The recovered donors of Cohort 3 showed two negative PCRs, clearance, or symptom resolution. Sequencing used immunoSEQ multiplex PCR; TCRdb keeps in-frame clones, though not all of them. Of about 330,000 clones listed, around 87% are singletons. The CDR3 loop spans 15 amino acids. The V gene end was trimmed by 7 bases and the J gene end by 2 bases; junction bases not matched to a gene: 9. Germline lookup yields CDR1 MNHEY and CDR2 SVGAGI.

Input material: PBMCs or T cells enriched from blood (not recorded which). The clonotype was recovered from a woman aged 30 to 39 who had recovered from COVID-19. The V and J genes are TRBV6-5 and TRBJ2-5; 8 positions match TRBD2. The CDR3, as DNA: TGTGCCAGCATTCCGTTAGCGGGGTCTCAAGAGACCCAGTACTTC. Translated, it gives CASIPLAGSQETQYF.